Listed below are T cell receptor beta chains from one sample, sequenced in a study of T cell responses to AZD1222 COVID-19 vaccine. The protocol was immunoSEQ multiplex PCR, while the TCRdb copy is restricted to in-frame clones and leaves out a portion. The sample carries 95,000 to 150,000 clones, roughly 84% recorded once. The material sequenced was peripheral blood, taken on day 0 of AZD1222 vaccination. The source of these receptors is an adult in good health. Both conserved end residues are part of each CDR3. Each record gives: D gene, V gene, J gene, CDR3 protein, CDR3 DNA. A D gene is named only where the DNA matches it firmly.

>.|TRBV27|TRBJ1-5
CASSKWGGGQPQHF
TGTGCCAGCAGTAAATGGGGGGGCGGTCAGCCCCAGCATTTT
>TRBD2|TRBV9|TRBJ2-1
CASSSGRGSYNEQFF
TGTGCCAGCAGCTCAGGGCGGGGGAGCTACAATGAGCAGTTCTTC
>TRBD1|TRBV4-1|TRBJ1-2
CASSQEVGTGERYTF
TGCGCCAGCAGCCAAGAGGTCGGGACAGGGGAGCGCTACACCTTC
>.|TRBV19|TRBJ1-6
CASSIERGQTNSPLHF
TGTGCCAGTAGTATAGAAAGGGGCCAGACCAATTCACCCCTCCACTTT
>.|TRBV30|TRBJ1-6
CAWSKTGVNSPLHF
TGTGCCTGGAGTAAGACAGGAGTTAATTCACCCCTCCACTTT
>.|TRBV11-1|TRBJ1-1
CASSPNRNTEAFF
TGTGCCAGCAGCCCCAACAGGAACACTGAAGCTTTCTTT
>.|TRBV24-1|TRBJ1-2
CATGVYGYTF
TGTGCCACCGGGGTTTATGGCTACACCTTC
>TRBD2|TRBV7-2|TRBJ2-3
CASSLDVAGYPQYF
TGTGCCAGCAGCTTAGATGTAGCGGGGTACCCGCAGTATTTT
>.|TRBV4-2|TRBJ1-2
CASSQDIARALWGYTF
TGTGCCAGCAGCCAAGACATCGCGAGGGCCCTTTGGGGCTACACCTTC
>.|TRBV3-1/TRBV3-2|TRBJ1-1
CASSSNNVKAFF
TGTGCCAGCAGCTCCAACAACGTCAAAGCTTTCTTT
>.|TRBV12-5|TRBJ2-2
CASTRTQGGGELFF
TGTGCTAGTACTCGGACGCAGGGGGGCGGGGAGCTGTTTTTT
>.|TRBV6-1|TRBJ2-7
CASSEAGNYEQYF
TGTGCCAGCAGTGAAGCAGGAAATTACGAGCAGTACTTC
>TRBD1|TRBV19|TRBJ2-7
CASSIGQAFSYEQYF
TGTGCCAGTAGCATTGGACAGGCTTTCTCCTACGAGCAGTACTTC
>.|TRBV11-2|TRBJ2-7
CASSWDSAYEQYF
TGTGCCAGCAGCTGGGATAGTGCCTACGAGCAGTACTTC
>TRBD1|TRBV9|TRBJ1-2
CASSVGLVRGPDGYTF
TGTGCCAGCAGCGTAGGGTTGGTCAGGGGGCCGGATGGCTACACCTTC
>.|TRBV7-9|TRBJ1-2
CASSIFYAIPYGYTF
TGTGCCAGCAGCATATTTTACGCTATCCCCTATGGCTACACCTTC
>.|TRBV12-3/TRBV12-4|TRBJ2-1
CASSGSRLNEQFF
TGTGCCAGCAGTGGTTCCCGACTCAATGAGCAGTTCTTC